These 7 T cell receptor beta chains were all obtained from the same sample, sequenced in a study of blood T cell repertoires in COVID-19. Clones were sequenced by immunoSEQ multiplex PCR, and TCRdb holds only the in-frame ones, with some missing. The sample contains roughly 390,000 clones, approximately 81% of which appear only once. The specimen sequenced was peripheral blood. Receptors originate from a woman younger than 35 with acute or convalescent COVID-19.

This CDR3 is CAWSDPYNPWAANNYGYTF. Here the CDR3 DNA reads TGTGCCTGGAGTGACCCATATAACCCGTGGGCCGCGAATAACTATGGCTACACCTTC. The chain joins TRBV30 to TRBJ1-2; D not certain. This CDR3 is 19 amino acids long. Trimming stripped 1 base from V and 1 base from J, with 25 bases between. Germline CDR1 reads GTSNPN; CDR2 reads SVGIG (reference sequence).

The chain couples TRBV7-8 to TRBJ1-5, with 9 bases fitting TRBD1. V was pared by 1 base and J by 2 bases, with 3 bases of the junction left unmatched. Germline CDR1 reads SGHVS; CDR2 reads FQNEAQ. The CDR3 spans 16 residues. CDR3 protein: CASSLGQGGGNQPQHF. CDR3 bases: TGTGCCAGCAGCTTAGGACAGGGGGGTGGCAATCAGCCCCAGCATTTT.

This clone was observed a handful of times. Other nucleotide sequences from this sample produce the same CDR3. The chain recombines TRBV9 with TRBJ1-3; 7 nucleotides line up with TRBD1. CDR3 length equals 15 residues. Germline lookup yields CDR1 SGDLS and CDR2 YYNGEE. V lost 0 bases to trimming and J lost 0 bases; unmatched junction nucleotides: 0. CDR3 DNA sequence: TGTGCCAGCAGCGTAGGACAGGGCTCTGGAAACACCATATATTTT. It is translated as CASSVGQGSGNTIYF.

The rearrangement joins TRBV28 to TRBJ2-5; D not certain. The CDR3 spans 14 residues. The V end lost 6 bases, the J end lost 5 bases, and 16 bases lay between the germline ends. The germline CDR1 and CDR2 sequences are MDHEN and SYDVKM. The CDR3 sequence is CASSLGIAWETQYF. In nucleotides, the CDR3 is TGTGCCAGCAGCCTCGGAATAGCATGGGAGACCCAGTACTTC.

In its sample, this clone was seen once. The chain joins TRBV3-1 (or the pseudogene TRBV3-2) to TRBJ2-1; D possibly corresponds to TRBD2 (6 bases). The CDR3 consists of 19 residues. Germline V lookup: CDR1 LGHDT, CDR2 YNNKEL (reference sequence). V lost 0 bases to trimming and J lost 3 bases, with 21 bases between them. This chain's CDR3 is CASSQEWAIGAGDYNEQFF. In nucleotides, the CDR3 is TGTGCCAGCAGCCAAGAGTGGGCCATTGGAGCGGGTGACTACAATGAGCAGTTCTTC.

In DNA form, the CDR3 reads TGTGCCAGCAGTTTCACCGGGACTAGCGGGGGGGTAGATACGCAGTATTTT. It is translated as CASSFTGTSGGVDTQYF. The chain has TRBV9 and TRBJ2-3; the match to TRBD2 covers 16 bases. V shed 5 bases and J 5 bases; nucleotides not matched to a gene: 8. In germline, CDR1 is SGDLS, CDR2 YYNGEE. This CDR3 is 17 amino acids long.

The rearrangement uses TRBV11-2 and TRBJ2-5; D remains unclear. CDR1 is SGHAT, CDR2 FQNNGV, per germline. The CDR3 spans 11 residues. V was cut by 7 bases and J by 4 bases, with 7 bases left in between. CDR3 DNA: TGTGCCAGCACTTTTAGAGAGACCCAGTACTTC. This translates into CASTFRETQYF.